These T cell receptor beta chains were read from a single sample in a study of T cells in Graves' hyperthyroidism and ophthalmopathy. TCRdb called the multiplex PCR reads again in MiXCR, with one record for every CDR3 protein. The sample lists a few hundred thousand distinct CDR3 sequences, about 15% seen once, with around 17% in the top ten. The sample comprised blood. These receptors all stem from a woman aged 18-30 years with Graves' hyperthyroidism. The CDR3 runs from the conserved cysteine through the conserved F or W. The D gene is left open where the match is weak. Size is stated for part of the rows, as once, few or many counts, or as a class when the clone is expanded.

D gene: .
V gene: TRBV11-2
clone size: many
J gene: TRBJ1-1
CDR3 protein: CASSLDTARGYNTEAFF
CDR3 DNA: TGTGCCAGCAGCTTAGATACTGCGAGGGGGTACAACACTGAAGCTTTCTTT

D gene: TRBD2
V gene: TRBV5-1
clone size: many
J gene: TRBJ2-3
CDR3 protein: CASSSGLAGREQYF
CDR3 DNA: TGCGCCAGCAGCTCCGGACTAGCGGGAAGGGAGCAGTATTTT

D gene: .
V gene: TRBV15
clone size: many
J gene: TRBJ2-6
CDR3 protein: CATSLGRISGANVLTF
CDR3 DNA: TGTGCCACCAGCCTGGGCCGTATCTCTGGGGCCAACGTCCTGACTTTC

D gene: TRBD1
V gene: TRBV6-5
clone size: .
J gene: TRBJ1-1
CDR3 protein: CASSSPGQITEAFF
CDR3 DNA: TGTGCCAGCAGTTCTCCGGGACAGATCACTGAAGCTTTCTTT

D gene: TRBD1
V gene: TRBV20-1
clone size: few
J gene: TRBJ2-5
CDR3 protein: CSAREEDRGGETQYF
CDR3 DNA: TGCAGTGCTAGAGAGGAGGACAGGGGAGGGGAGACCCAGTACTTC

D gene: .
V gene: TRBV7-6
clone size: few
J gene: TRBJ1-5
CDR3 protein: CASSLGEYSNQPQHF
CDR3 DNA: TGTGCCAGCAGCTTAGGAGAATATAGCAATCAGCCCCAGCATTTT

D gene: .
V gene: TRBV19
clone size: many
J gene: TRBJ2-7
CDR3 protein: CASSIGPGLYEQYF
CDR3 DNA: TGTGCCAGTAGTATAGGCCCGGGTCTCTACGAGCAGTACTTC

D gene: TRBD1
V gene: TRBV12-3/TRBV12-4
clone size: many
J gene: TRBJ2-3
CDR3 protein: CASSLWGQGYADTQYF
CDR3 DNA: TGTGCCAGCAGTTTATGGGGACAGGGCTACGCAGATACGCAGTATTTT

D gene: .
V gene: TRBV20-1
clone size: many
J gene: TRBJ2-5
CDR3 protein: CSVPPGFQETQYF
CDR3 DNA: TGCAGTGTTCCGCCCGGGTTTCAAGAGACCCAGTACTTC

D gene: .
V gene: TRBV19
clone size: many
J gene: TRBJ1-2
CDR3 protein: CASKFSPTGTIYGYTF
CDR3 DNA: TGTGCCAGTAAATTTTCTCCAACAGGGACTATCTATGGCTACACCTTC

D gene: TRBD2
V gene: TRBV30
clone size: few
J gene: TRBJ2-3
CDR3 protein: CAWKGLAVTDTQYF
CDR3 DNA: TGTGCCTGGAAAGGACTAGCGGTCACAGATACGCAGTATTTT

D gene: .
V gene: TRBV5-1
clone size: .
J gene: TRBJ1-1
CDR3 protein: CASSKGMGSEAFF
CDR3 DNA: TGCGCCAGCAGCAAAGGGATGGGGTCTGAAGCTTTCTTT

D gene: .
V gene: TRBV9
clone size: few
J gene: TRBJ2-5
CDR3 protein: CASSTGGSETQYF
CDR3 DNA: TGTGCCAGCAGCACCGGAGGGAGTGAGACCCAGTACTTC

D gene: TRBD2
V gene: TRBV6-1
clone size: many
J gene: TRBJ2-2
CDR3 protein: CASSGTSRATGELFF
CDR3 DNA: TGTGCCAGCAGTGGGACTAGCCGTGCCACCGGGGAGCTGTTTTTT

D gene: TRBD2
V gene: TRBV6-1
clone size: few
J gene: TRBJ2-3
CDR3 protein: CASTLISAGVSTDTQYF
CDR3 DNA: TGTGCCAGCACTCTCATCTCGGCGGGAGTGAGCACAGATACGCAGTATTTT

D gene: TRBD1
V gene: TRBV24-1
clone size: few
J gene: TRBJ1-5
CDR3 protein: CATSGSTGLNSNQPQHF
CDR3 DNA: TGTGCCACCAGTGGCTCGACAGGGTTAAATAGCAATCAGCCCCAGCATTTT

D gene: .
V gene: TRBV24-1
clone size: .
J gene: TRBJ2-1
CDR3 protein: CATSDSPWGEQFF
CDR3 DNA: TGTGCCACCAGTGATAGTCCTTGGGGTGAGCAGTTCTTC

D gene: .
V gene: TRBV14
clone size: many
J gene: TRBJ1-1
CDR3 protein: CASSQLLVREAFF
CDR3 DNA: TGTGCCAGCAGCCAACTGCTAGTCAGGGAAGCTTTCTTT

D gene: .
V gene: TRBV7-3
clone size: many
J gene: TRBJ1-1
CDR3 protein: CASSPYGGSTEAFF
CDR3 DNA: TGTGCCAGCAGCCCCTACGGGGGGTCCACTGAAGCTTTCTTT

D gene: .
V gene: TRBV29-1
clone size: many
J gene: TRBJ2-5
CDR3 protein: CSGAAEETQYF
CDR3 DNA: TGCAGCGGGGCGGCAGAAGAGACCCAGTACTTC

D gene: .
V gene: TRBV10-3
clone size: few
J gene: TRBJ1-1
CDR3 protein: CAIRVNTEAFF
CDR3 DNA: TGTGCCATCAGAGTGAACACTGAAGCTTTCTTT

D gene: TRBD2
V gene: TRBV6-2/TRBV6-3
clone size: many
J gene: TRBJ2-2
CDR3 protein: CASRAPGLVLTGELFF
CDR3 DNA: TGTGCCAGCAGAGCTCCGGGACTAGTCCTCACCGGGGAGCTGTTTTTT

D gene: .
V gene: TRBV4-1
clone size: .
J gene: TRBJ1-5
CDR3 protein: CASSYGRGGRNQPQHF
CDR3 DNA: TGCGCCAGCAGCTACGGACGGGGAGGGAGGAATCAGCCCCAGCATTTT